This TCR beta chain was found in a study of PD-L1 blockade in urothelial cancer. Study background: Prior regimens of chemotherapy numbered 0 to 3 per patient. The analyses of blood took place 3 weeks (second dose) and 6 weeks after treatment start. Specimens of blood held a median count of approximately 150,000 T cells.

Time point reported: peripheral blood 6 weeks after treatment start. Each patient contributed between 1 and 8 total time points of blood mononuclear cells, pretreatment and during treatment. The CDR3 has 17 amino acids. J gave up 3 bases and V 0 bases, and 8 bases lay outside the gene matches. Looked up from germline, CDR1 is LNHNV and CDR2 is YYDKDF (reference sequence). This table comes from immunoSEQ multiplex PCR, and its TCRdb copy is limited to in-frame clones, with some not included. Of 100,000 to 150,000 clones in the sample, around 86% are singletons; the top ten hold 2% to 2.5%. The V call is TRBV15, the J call TRBJ2-3, with TRBD2 matching 8 bases. This clonotype was obtained from a man aged 50-59 years with urothelial cancer. This specimen was PBMCs, taken around atezolizumab (anti-PD-L1) treatment. The DNA for the CDR3 is TGTGCCACCAGCAGAGAGGCGGGACTAGTTTTAACAGATACGCAGTATTTT. Protein product: CATSREAGLVLTDTQYF.